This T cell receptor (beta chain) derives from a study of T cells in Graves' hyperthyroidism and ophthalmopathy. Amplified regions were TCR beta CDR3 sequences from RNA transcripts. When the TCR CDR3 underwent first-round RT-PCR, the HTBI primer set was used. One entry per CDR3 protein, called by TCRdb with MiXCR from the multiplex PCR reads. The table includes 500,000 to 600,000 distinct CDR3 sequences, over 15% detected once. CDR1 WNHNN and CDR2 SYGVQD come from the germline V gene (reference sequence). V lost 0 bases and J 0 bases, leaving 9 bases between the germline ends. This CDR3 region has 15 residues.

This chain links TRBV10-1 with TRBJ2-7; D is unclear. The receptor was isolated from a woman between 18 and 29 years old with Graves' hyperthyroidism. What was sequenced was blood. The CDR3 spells CASSESAALSYEQYF. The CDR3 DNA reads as TGCGCCAGCAGTGAGTCGGCAGCCCTCTCCTACGAGCAGTACTTC.